This passage covers 32 T cell receptor beta chains from one sample sequenced in a study of blood T cells in healthy people across ages. The authors ran a second PCR of about 7 to 11 cycles using a sample-barcoded 5' primer and a J-beta primer mix. From the 5' RACE reads, TCRdb called clonotypes with MiXCR, one entry per CDR3 protein. The sample comprises over 950,000 distinct CDR3 sequences, roughly 51% of which are singletons, and about a fifth rests with the top ten. The sequenced material came from blood. The origin of the receptors is a woman aged 55-69 years in good health.

V gene TRBV7-2 combines with J gene TRBJ2-7; tentatively, D is TRBD2 (7 bases). The germline CDR1 and CDR2 sequences are SGHTA and FQGNSA. The CDR3 is 14 amino acids. Trimming took off 5 bases at V and 7 bases at J, with 18 bases between the two ends. This chain's CDR3 is CASSRGGAGGEQYF. The CDR3 region has the DNA TGTGCCAGCAGCAGAGGGGGGGCAGGTGGGGAGCAGTACTTC.

The table lists this clonotype with a few counts. The chain recombines TRBV20-1 with TRBJ2-3; TRBD2 is a possible D gene (6 bases). Trimming removed 0 bases from V and 3 bases from J, with 16 bases in between. Germline V lookup: CDR1 DFQATT, CDR2 SNEGSKA (reference sequence). CDR3 size: 16 residues. The CDR3 sequence is CSARDLLREGTDTQYF. The DNA for the CDR3 is TGCAGTGCTAGAGATCTTCTGCGGGAAGGAACAGATACGCAGTATTTT.

This chain joins TRBV4-2 and TRBJ2-6; D is undetermined. Trimming shortened V by 0 bases and J by 2 bases, and 5 bases separated the two germline ends. The CDR3 has 15 residues. CDR1 LGHNA and CDR2 YNFKEQ come from the germline V gene. CDR3 amino acids: CASSQDLAGANVLTF. The CDR3 coding sequence is TGTGCCAGCAGCCAAGACTTGGCTGGGGCCAACGTCCTGACTTTC.

The chain employs TRBV2 and TRBJ2-3; 10 bases agree with TRBD1. This CDR3 comprises 14 residues. Germline V gene sequence: CDR1 SNHLY, CDR2 FYNNEI. Germline trimming cut 8 bases from V and 5 bases from J; bases unmatched to any gene: 7. The CDR3 DNA sequence: TGTGCCAGCCGCCGCGGACAGGGGGAAGATACGCAGTATTTT. Translating gives CASRRGQGEDTQYF.

This clonotype was counted ten times or more. The chain uses TRBV11-2 and TRBJ2-5, with 9 nucleotides matching TRBD1. Germline V gene lookup returns CDR1 SGHAT and CDR2 FQNNGV. With 1 base clipped from V and 5 bases from J, the junction kept 5 bases outside the gene matches. This CDR3 has 15 residues. CDR3 sequence: CASSLGDRDMETQYF. The CDR3 region has the DNA TGTGCCAGCAGCTTAGGGGACAGGGATATGGAGACCCAGTACTTC.

The chain combines TRBV3-1 with TRBJ2-1; 7 bases match TRBD1. CDR1 is LGHDT and CDR2 is YNNKEL in the germline V gene (reference sequence). The V segment lost 1 base and the J segment 7 bases; nucleotides outside the gene matches: 7. This CDR3 has 15 residues. The CDR3 reads CASSQAPQGWNEQFF. In DNA form, the CDR3 reads TGTGCCAGCAGCCAAGCACCACAGGGGTGGAATGAGCAGTTCTTC.

CDR3 protein: CSYEEGGGGGVQYF. For the CDR3, the DNA is TGCAGCTATGAGGAGGGTGGGGGAGGGGGCGTTCAGTACTTC. The chain employs TRBV29-1 and TRBJ2-4; D may match TRBD1 or TRBD2 (7 bases each). Germline lookup yields CDR1 SQVTM and CDR2 ANQGSEA. V lost 8 bases and J 11 bases, leaving 25 bases between the germline ends. The CDR3 totals 14 residues.

The chain couples TRBV16 to TRBJ2-4; D assignment may be TRBD1 or TRBD2 (5 bases each). The length of the CDR3 is 18 residues. Germline CDR1 KGHSY, CDR2 FQNENV. V was pared by 5 bases and J by 4 bases, with 24 bases between. CDR3 in amino acids: CASSATQLGDPLKNIQYF. For the CDR3, the DNA is TGTGCCAGCAGCGCTACCCAGCTGGGGGATCCTCTAAAAAACATTCAGTACTTC. Supplemented by reference TRBV16 and TRBJ2-4, the full variable domain reads GEEVAQTPKHLVRGEGQKAKLYCAPIKGHSYVFWYQQVLKNEFKFLISFQNENVFDETGMPKERFSAKCLPNSPCSLEIQATKLEDSAVYFCASSATQLGDPLKNIQYFGAGTRLSVL.

In regard to this clonotype: A much larger clone sits a single nucleotide away, making a read error possible. The rearrangement links TRBV20-1 to TRBJ2-5, with TRBD1 identical over 7 bases. CDR1 and CDR2 from the germline V gene are DFQATT and SNEGSKA (reference sequence). The CDR3 extends over 13 amino acids. The J segment lost 11 bases and the V segment lost 6 bases, leaving 15 bases of the junction unmatched. The CDR3 loop is CSAERQGSVEQYF. The CDR3 nucleotides are TGCAGTGCCGAGAGACAGGGATCGGTTGAGCAGTACTTC.

This clonotype was seen a handful of times. The gene calls are TRBV12-3 or TRBV12-4 and TRBJ2-5; D may be TRBD1 (5 bases). V was cut by 1 base and J by 6 bases, with 12 bases left in between. CDR3 length: 14 residues. The CDR3 nucleotides are TGTGCCAGCAGTTTAGAAGGCAGGGCCAAGACCCAGTACTTC. It translates to CASSLEGRAKTQYF.

CDR3 nucleotides: TGTGCCAGCAGGGCCGGGACAGACTCCCGCGAGCAGTACTTC. This encodes CASRAGTDSREQYF. This sequence joins TRBV7-2 and TRBJ2-5; TRBD1 agrees at 7 bases. The end of the DNA aligns better with TRBJ2-7, so the J call may be wrong. CDR3 length: 14 residues. The germline V gene has CDR1 SGHTA and CDR2 FQGNSA.

In its sample, this clonotype was seen a few times. J is TRBJ2-7 and V is TRBV15; D possibly corresponds to TRBD1 (5 bases). Germline V gives CDR1 LNHNV, CDR2 YYDKDF (reference sequence). The CDR3 spans 15 residues. The V end lost 5 bases, the J end lost 3 bases, and 17 bases lay between the germline ends. The CDR3 nucleotides are TGTGCCACCAGCCGGCAGAACCAGGGATTCTACGAGCAGTACTTC. Amino acids: CATSRQNQGFYEQYF.

This chain uses TRBV5-1 with TRBJ2-4; no firm D call. Between the trimmed V and J ends, which lost 0 bases and 0 bases, there was a span of 7 bases. The CDR3 has 15 residues. Germline CDR1 and CDR2: SGHRS and YFSETQ. This CDR3 reads CASSLDGIAKNIQYF. The CDR3 region has the DNA TGCGCCAGCAGCTTGGACGGTATAGCCAAAAACATTCAGTACTTC.

The chain is built from TRBV25-1 and TRBJ2-2; D perhaps matches TRBD1 (6 bases). The germline gives CDR1 MGHDK, CDR2 SYGVNS. The V and J ends lost 8 bases and 5 bases respectively, with 12 bases between them. The CDR3 contains 13 residues. CDR3 loop: CASGQTSTGELFF. CDR3 DNA: TGTGCCAGCGGACAGACTTCTACCGGGGAGCTGTTTTTT.

This clonotype appeared a single time. The chain combines TRBV11-2 with TRBJ1-2; no clear D. V lost 2 bases to trimming and J lost 2 bases, with 9 bases between them. The CDR3 is 14 residues long. Germline CDR1 reads SGHAT; CDR2 reads FQNNGV. CDR3 coding DNA: TGTGCCAGCAGCTTAATGACCCTGAACTATGGCTACACCTTC. As protein: CASSLMTLNYGYTF. The whole variable domain, remainder taken from reference TRBV11-2 and TRBJ1-2, is EAGVAQSPRYKIIEKRQSVAFWCNPISGHATLYWYQQILGQGPKLLIQFQNNGVVDDSQLPKDRFSAERLKGVDSTLKIQPAKLEDSAVYLCASSLMTLNYGYTFGSGTRLTVV.

This clonotype was recorded at least ten times. The J gene is TRBJ1-5, the V gene TRBV7-2; possible D gene TRBD1, 5 bases. The CDR3 runs to 15 residues. V was shortened by 1 base and J by 0 bases, with 7 bases between the two germline ends. The germline V gene has CDR1 SGHTA and CDR2 FQGNSA. CDR3 amino acids: CASSLGQYSNQPQHF. Written as DNA, the CDR3 is TGTGCCAGCAGCTTAGGACAGTATAGCAATCAGCCCCAGCATTTT. Combining the CDR3 with reference TRBV7-2 and TRBJ1-5 gives the whole variable domain GAGVSQSPSNKVTEKGKDVELRCDPISGHTALYWYRQSLGQGLEFLIYFQGNSAPDKSGLPSDRFSAERTGGSVSTLTIQRTQQEDSAVYLCASSLGQYSNQPQHFGDGTRLSIL.

The chain recombines TRBV29-1 with TRBJ1-2; TRBD1 aligns across 10 bases. J gave up 7 bases and V 4 bases, and 3 bases lay outside the gene matches. The CDR3 length is 12 residues. CDR1 is SQVTM, CDR2 ANQGSEA, per germline. The CDR3 spells CSVGQGAGGYTF. The CDR3 DNA reads TGCAGCGTTGGACAGGGGGCAGGTGGCTACACCTTC.

The rearrangement links TRBV14 to TRBJ1-1; tentatively, D is TRBD1 (5 bases). Germline V CDR1 and CDR2: SGHDN, FVKESK. This CDR3 comprises 15 residues. V was clipped by 3 bases and J by 4 bases, with 15 bases between them. CDR3 sequence: CASSQGRRGVTEAFF. The DNA of the CDR3 is TGTGCCAGCAGCCAGGGGAGGAGGGGCGTCACTGAAGCTTTCTTT. The whole variable domain, remainder taken from reference TRBV14 and TRBJ1-1, is EAGVTQFPSHSVIEKGQTVTLRCDPISGHDNLYWYRRVMGKEIKFLLHFVKESKQDESGMPNNRFLAERTGGTYSTLKVQPAELEDSGVYFCASSQGRRGVTEAFFGQGTRLTVV.

The chain has TRBV7-6 and TRBJ2-5; tentatively, D is TRBD1 or TRBD2 (6 bases each). V gave up 5 bases and J gave up 11 bases, with 15 bases separating them. The CDR3 is 12 residues long. The germline V gene has CDR1 SGHVS and CDR2 FNYEAQ. The DNA for the CDR3 is TGTGCCAGCAGCCATGGGGGGCCTGAGCAGTACTTC. Translating it yields CASSHGGPEQYF. The variable domain in full, with the rest retrieved from reference TRBV7-6 and TRBJ2-5, is GAGVSQSPRYKVTKRGQDVALRCDPISGHVSLYWYRQALGQGPEFLTYFNYEAQQDKSGLPNDRFSAERPEGSISTLTIQRTEQRDSAMYRCASSHGGPEQYFGPGTRLLVL.

This clonotype was counted a few times. The chain recombines TRBV28 with TRBJ2-7, with 7 bases lining up with TRBD1. This CDR3 is built from 14 residues. V was pared by 3 bases and J by 0 bases, with 2 bases of the junction left unmatched. Germline loops: CDR1 MDHEN, CDR2 SYDVKM. CDR3 residues: CASSLGQHSYEQYF. The DNA for the CDR3 is TGTGCCAGCAGTTTGGGACAGCACTCCTACGAGCAGTACTTC.

The rearrangement uses TRBV11-2 and TRBJ2-3; D might be TRBD1 (6 bases). Germline CDR1 and CDR2: SGHAT and FQNNGV. The V end lost 5 bases, the J end lost 4 bases, and 25 bases lay between the germline ends. The CDR3 has 18 amino acids. The CDR3 region is CASSPLGGTQSVADTQYF. In DNA form, the CDR3 reads TGTGCCAGCAGCCCCCTCGGTGGGACACAGTCCGTGGCAGATACGCAGTATTTT.

The chain employs TRBV6-2 or TRBV6-3 and TRBJ2-3; D remains unclear. Trimming took off 6 bases at V and 4 bases at J, with 11 bases between the two ends. The CDR3 has 13 amino acids. The germline V gene has CDR1 MNHEY and CDR2 SVGEGT. The CDR3 coding sequence is TGTGCCAGCAGGGTTCCGTCCGCAGATACGCAGTATTTT. This encodes CASRVPSADTQYF.

The chain recombines TRBV12-3 or TRBV12-4 with TRBJ2-5; the match to TRBD1 covers 9 bases. The DNA end favors TRBJ2-7, so the J call may be wrong. CDR3 length: 14 amino acids. This CDR3 is CASTPGQGYHEQYF. As DNA, the CDR3 is TGTGCCAGCACTCCGGGACAGGGCTACCACGAGCAGTACTTC.

The J gene is TRBJ1-1, the V gene TRBV28, with D hard to call. The V and J ends lost 4 bases and 4 bases respectively, with 10 bases between them. The CDR3 consists of 13 residues. Germline CDR1 is MDHEN and CDR2 is SYDVKM. DNA for the CDR3: TGTGCCAGCAGTTCATCGGTTCGCACTGAAGCTTTCTTT. It specifies CASSSSVRTEAFF.

The genes are TRBV27 and TRBJ2-3; D unclear. This CDR3 has 14 residues. CDR1 and CDR2 (germline): MNHEY, SMNVEV (reference sequence). With 3 bases removed from V and 4 bases from J, the gap between germline ends came to 11 bases. The chain's CDR3 is CASSFLGNADTQYF. In DNA, the CDR3 is TGTGCCAGCAGTTTCCTAGGGAATGCAGATACGCAGTATTTT.

In its sample, this clonotype was seen a few times. This sequence joins TRBV12-3 or TRBV12-4 and TRBJ2-7; TRBD1 matches 9 bases. The CDR3 contains 15 residues. V shed 5 bases and J 4 bases; nucleotides not matched to a gene: 9. The CDR3 DNA is TGTGCCAGCAGTCGAGCAGGGACAGGGACTTACGAGCAGTACTTC. It yields the protein CASSRAGTGTYEQYF.

This chain joins TRBV20-1 and TRBJ2-5; tentatively, D is TRBD2 (6 bases). This CDR3 spans 14 amino acids. In germline, CDR1 is DFQATT, CDR2 SNEGSKA (reference sequence). Trimming took off 8 bases at V and 5 bases at J, with 21 bases between the two ends. In nucleotides, the CDR3 is TGCAGTACAATGGGGGGAGTCGTTAGGGAGACCCAGTACTTC. It encodes CSTMGGVVRETQYF.

The gene calls are TRBV4-2 and TRBJ1-1; tentatively, D is TRBD1 (5 bases). The germline V gene has CDR1 LGHNA and CDR2 YNFKEQ. Trimming pared 2 bases from V and 3 bases from J, leaving 10 bases between. The CDR3 contains 14 residues. The CDR3 nucleotides read TGTGCCAGCAGCCAACAGCAAGGGGACACTGAAGCTTTCTTT. Its protein product is CASSQQQGDTEAFF.

This clonotype was detected only once. The chain couples TRBV20-1 to TRBJ2-7, with TRBD2 identical over 10 bases. The germline V gene has CDR1 DFQATT and CDR2 SNEGSKA (reference sequence). Losses at the gene ends were 6 bases for V and 3 bases for J; bases not matched to a gene: 17. The CDR3 covers 17 residues. Here the CDR3 DNA reads TGCAGTGCCACCGACCTGGGAATCGGACTAGCGGTCTACGAGCAGTACTTC. This codes for CSATDLGIGLAVYEQYF.

This clonotype was observed a handful of times. This sequence joins TRBV27 and TRBJ2-5; D unresolved. The CDR3 covers 13 residues. V lost 6 bases to trimming and J lost 2 bases, with 10 bases between them. Germline-derived CDR1 and CDR2 are MNHEY and SMNVEV (reference sequence). For the CDR3, the DNA is TGTGCCAGCAGCCCACAGAATCAAGAGACCCAGTACTTC. Its protein product is CASSPQNQETQYF.

This clonotype was recorded many times. The chain carries TRBV10-3 and TRBJ2-3; TRBD1 matches at 7 bases. The junction had 12 bases not matched to a gene; V was cut back by 6 bases and J by 0 bases. The CDR3 contains 17 residues. Per the germline V gene, CDR1 is ENHRY and CDR2 is SYGVKD. CDR3 in amino acids: CAISPGIDRASTDTQYF. In DNA, the CDR3 is TGTGCCATCAGCCCAGGGATCGACAGGGCAAGCACAGATACGCAGTATTTT.

In DNA, the CDR3 is TGCGCCAGCAGCCAGGGACAGGGTAACTCTGGGGCCAACGTCCTGACTTTC. This translates into CASSQGQGNSGANVLTF. The V call is TRBV4-1, the J call TRBJ2-6; 9 bases map to TRBD1. Germline-derived CDR1 and CDR2 are MGHRA and YSYEKL. V shed 3 bases, J shed 0 bases, and the junction held 3 bases outside the gene matches. The CDR3 is made up of 17 amino acids.